This T cell receptor beta chain was profiled in a study of Graves' ophthalmopathy and Graves' hyperthyroidism. Study-level background: Researchers obtained peripheral blood at initial diagnosis, before any treatment had begun.

Germline trimming cut 4 bases from V and 6 bases from J; bases unmatched to any gene: 5. Germline assignment: CDR1 SGHTA and CDR2 FQGNSA. The CDR3 is 14 residues long. Points from the study as a whole: In predicting ophthalmopathy progression, the model reached around 65% sensitivity and 72% to 80% specificity. Clonotypes were expanded in thyroid at above 0.001 frequency, and most also appeared in blood.

RNA transcripts provided the template for amplifying TCR beta CDR3 regions. RT-PCR in the first round used HTBI primers; a second-round multiplex PCR followed. TCRdb ran MiXCR on the multiplex PCR reads and lists one entry per CDR3 protein. The profile shows 300,000 to 500,000 distinct CDR3 sequences, 15% to 19% of them singletons. Note on this clonotype: The target antigen is unknown.

The specimen sequenced was peripheral blood. The gene calls are TRBV7-2 and TRBJ1-2, with 10 bases fitting TRBD1. The TCR sequence derives from a woman aged 18 to 35 with stable Graves' hyperthyroidism. This chain's CDR3 is CASSSGQGSHGYTF. For the CDR3, the DNA is TGTGCCAGCAGCTCGGGACAGGGGAGTCATGGCTACACCTTC.